These 12 T cell receptor beta chains originate from one sample sequenced in a study of beta chain features in type 1 diabetes (dated by TCRdb to the late 2010s). No antigen has been identified for these receptors. What the authors observed across the whole study: In all four CD4+ subsets, TCRB CDR3 length was moderately but significantly shorter in type 1 diabetes patients.

Preparation of the library involved the immunoSEQ multiplex PCR assay. All of the isolated RNA was reverse transcribed with the High Capacity cDNA Reverse Transcription Kit, so expressed TCRB transcripts were sequenced. TCRdb took this table from immuneACCESS and kept in-frame rearrangements with V and J called. Such tables lack part of the clones; where checked against another copy, unresolved V genes explain under half of the gap, and the rest is unexplained. A total of some 350,000 clones appear in this sample, 8.5% to 10% of them only once. The biggest ten clones account for about 0.6% of the sample. Sample: central memory CD4+ T cells from blood. These receptors were obtained from a man aged 30 to 45 with type 1 diabetes.

As concerns this clone: Other DNA sequences from this sample encode an identical CDR3 as well. This sequence joins TRBV5-1 and TRBJ2-1, with TRBD2 matching 10 bases. Germline values: CDR1 SGHRS, CDR2 YFSETQ. This CDR3 contains 15 residues. J gave up 5 bases and V 0 bases, and 2 bases lay outside the gene matches. This chain's CDR3 is CASSLGTSGHNEQFF. The CDR3 DNA is TGCGCCAGCAGCTTGGGGACTAGCGGTCACAATGAGCAGTTCTTC.

This clone has just a few counts. This chain joins TRBV5-1 and TRBJ2-5; perhaps TRBD1 as D (6 bases). The CDR3 is 19 residues long. Looked up from germline, CDR1 is SGHRS and CDR2 is YFSETQ. The germline V and J ends were trimmed by 0 bases and 0 bases, with 21 bases remaining between them. The CDR3 DNA reads TGCGCCAGCAGCTTGGCCATTTCCGGGCCGGACAGCTACCAAGAGACCCAGTACTTC. This encodes CASSLAISGPDSYQETQYF.

This clone was found a few times. The chain is built from TRBV28 and TRBJ2-2, with D perhaps matching TRBD2 (5 bases). This CDR3 comprises 17 residues. Trimming shortened V by 3 bases and J by 2 bases, and 16 bases separated the two germline ends. Germline loops: CDR1 MDHEN, CDR2 SYDVKM. CDR3 protein: CASSLTGLGANTGELFF. In DNA, the CDR3 is TGTGCCAGCAGTTTGACGGGGTTAGGTGCAAACACCGGGGAGCTGTTTTTT.

V usage is TRBV6-5 and J usage is TRBJ1-1, with TRBD1 matching 7 bases. Germline V gene sequence: CDR1 MNHEY, CDR2 SVGAGI. The trim removed 6 bases at V and 5 bases at J, leaving 9 bases unmatched. The CDR3 runs 14 residues. The CDR3 region has the DNA TGTGCCAGCAGCCGGGACAGACGGGGGACTGAAGCTTTCTTT. Its translation: CASSRDRRGTEAFF.

This clone was seen repeatedly, ten times or more. This rearrangement joins TRBV7-2 to TRBJ2-1; D gene unclear. Trimming pared 5 bases from V and 6 bases from J, leaving 8 bases between. The germline CDR1 and CDR2 sequences are SGHTA and FQGNSA. This CDR3 is built from 12 residues. As DNA, the CDR3 is TGTGCCAGCAGCCTCCTCTCCAATGAGCAGTTCTTC. Protein product: CASSLLSNEQFF. The whole variable domain, filled in from reference TRBV7-2 and TRBJ2-1, reads GAGVSQSPSNKVTEKGKDVELRCDPISGHTALYWYRQSLGQGLEFLIYFQGNSAPDKSGLPSDRFSAERTGGSVSTLTIQRTQQEDSAVYLCASSLLSNEQFFGPGTRLTVL.

This clone was picked up many times. V is TRBV5-6 and J is TRBJ2-7; D gene uncertain. CDR1 and CDR2 from the germline V gene are SGHDT and YYEEEE. The CDR3 covers 15 residues. V was trimmed by 6 bases and J by 1 base, leaving 17 bases between them. The CDR3 DNA is TGTGCCAGCACCCCGTCATTCGGGCGGTCCTACGAGCAGTACTTC. Protein: CASTPSFGRSYEQYF.

This clone was detected many times. The gene calls are TRBV6-6 and TRBJ2-2; 8 bases agree with TRBD1. V trimming: 4 bases; J trimming: 1 base; junction bases outside the gene matches: 2. The CDR3 is 15 amino acids. Germline V CDR1 and CDR2: MNHNY, SVGAGI (reference sequence). CDR3 residues: CASSLGQGNTGELFF. As DNA, the CDR3 is TGTGCCAGCAGTTTAGGACAGGGGAACACCGGGGAGCTGTTTTTT.

The chain uses TRBV7-9 and TRBJ2-6; TRBD1 or TRBD2 may be the D gene (5 bases each). The length of the CDR3 is 16 residues. V shed 2 bases and J shed 6 bases, with 14 bases lying between them. The germline CDR1 and CDR2 sequences are SEHNR and FQNEAQ (reference sequence). The CDR3 is CASSLSGPTAANVLTF. The CDR3 DNA sequence: TGTGCCAGCAGCTTATCGGGACCGACAGCGGCCAACGTCCTGACTTTC. Combining the CDR3 with reference TRBV7-9 and TRBJ2-6 gives the whole variable domain DTGVSQNPRHKITKRGQNVTFRCDPISEHNRLYWYRQTLGQGPEFLTYFQNEAQLEKSRLLSDRFSAERPKGSFSTLEIQRTEQGDSAMYLCASSLSGPTAANVLTFGAGSRLTVL.

V and J are TRBV27 and TRBJ1-2, with TRBD1 matching over 7 bases. Looked up from germline, CDR1 is MNHEY and CDR2 is SMNVEV (reference sequence). V shed 5 bases, J shed 8 bases, and the junction held 11 bases outside the gene matches. The CDR3 contains 14 residues. CDR3 sequence reads: CASSRTEGAQGYTF. The DNA for the CDR3 is TGTGCCAGCAGTCGCACCGAGGGGGCGCAAGGCTACACCTTC.

As for this clone: A much larger clone lies a single base off, so this may be a read error. Other DNA sequences from this sample encode an identical CDR3 as well. The chain has TRBV7-3 and TRBJ2-1, with 7 bases lining up with TRBD2. CDR1 SGHTA and CDR2 FQGTGA come from the germline V gene. With V trimmed by 5 bases and J by 0 bases, 1 base remained unmatched. This CDR3 contains 14 residues. The DNA for the CDR3 is TGTGCCAGCAGCGGCGGGAGCTCCTACAATGAGCAGTTCTTC. This sequence encodes CASSGGSSYNEQFF.

The CDR3 coding sequence is TGTGCCAGCAGTTTGGACAGTCTCTCTGGGGCCAACGTCCTGACTTTC. Translated: CASSLDSLSGANVLTF. This chain links TRBV6-5 with TRBJ2-6; TRBD1 is a possible D gene (6 bases). The CDR3 runs 16 residues. Trimming took off 4 bases at V and 0 bases at J, with 10 bases between the two ends. Germline loops: CDR1 MNHEY, CDR2 SVGAGI.

The CDR3 loop reads CASSLTSGGLGELFF. The CDR3 coding sequence is TGTGCCAGCAGCTTAACTAGCGGGGGTCTCGGGGAGCTGTTTTTT. V gene TRBV7-3 combines with J gene TRBJ2-2, with 9 bases matching TRBD2. This CDR3 is 15 amino acids long. Per germline, CDR1 SGHTA and CDR2 FQGTGA. Losses at the gene ends were 0 bases for V and 7 bases for J; bases not matched to a gene: 3.